These 11 T cell receptor beta chains came from one sample sequenced in a study of blood T cell repertoires in COVID-19. The data were produced by immunoSEQ multiplex PCR, yet TCRdb's version contains in-frame clones alone and is incomplete. This sample has 200,000 to 250,000 clones; 84% occur once, and the top ten carry about 7%. The source material was PBMCs or T cells enriched from blood (not recorded which). The receptors shown here come from a woman aged 35 to 49 who had recovered from COVID-19.

The rearrangement uses TRBV7-9 and TRBJ2-1; D might be TRBD1 (7 bases). Germline CDR1 is SEHNR and CDR2 is FQNEAQ (reference sequence). The CDR3 spans 19 residues. Trimming pared 6 bases from V and 12 bases from J, leaving 36 bases between. DNA of the CDR3: TGTGCCAGCAGTGCCGGGACAGAATACAAGCGGGCCCACCCTCGGGGGCAGTTCTTC. It encodes CASSAGTEYKRAHPRGQFF. Combining the CDR3 with reference TRBV7-9 and TRBJ2-1 gives the whole variable domain DTGVSQNPRHKITKRGQNVTFRCDPISEHNRLYWYRQTLGQGPEFLTYFQNEAQLEKSRLLSDRFSAERPKGSFSTLEIQRTEQGDSAMYLCASSAGTEYKRAHPRGQFFGPGTRLTVL.

The V call is TRBV3-1 (or the pseudogene TRBV3-2), the J call TRBJ2-3, with 7 bases matching TRBD1. The CDR3 length is 13 residues. Germline CDR1 LGHDT, CDR2 YNNKEL (reference sequence). V trimming: 2 bases; J trimming: 4 bases; junction bases outside the gene matches: 0. Here the CDR3 reads CASSQRGPDTQYF. CDR3 coding DNA: TGTGCCAGCAGCCAAAGGGGGCCAGATACGCAGTATTTT.

This chain links TRBV12-3 or TRBV12-4 with TRBJ2-1, with D tentatively TRBD2 (6 bases). Trimming removed 6 bases at V and 16 bases at J, with 19 bases between. The CDR3 consists of 12 residues. The DNA for the CDR3 is TGTGCCAGCAGCCTAGAGGAGGGCCCGGGTTTCTTC. Translated: CASSLEEGPGFF.

The chain uses TRBV7-9 and TRBJ1-1, with a weak D call TRBD1 (6 bases). Deletions cut 8 bases from V and 1 base from J, with 14 bases between. The CDR3 spans 14 residues. In germline, CDR1 is SEHNR, CDR2 FQNEAQ (reference sequence). In DNA form, the CDR3 reads TGTGCCAGCTCCTTGGGACAAGAGAACACTGAAGCTTTCTTT. Its translation: CASSLGQENTEAFF.

This chain joins TRBV5-4 and TRBJ2-1; TRBD2 matches at 14 bases. Germline CDR1 and CDR2: SGHNT and YYREEE (reference sequence). CDR3 length: 17 amino acids. J was trimmed by 4 bases and V by 4 bases; bases with no gene match: 7. This CDR3 is CASSPGLAGVGYNEQFF. For the CDR3, the DNA is TGTGCCAGCAGCCCGGGACTAGCGGGAGTAGGGTACAATGAGCAGTTCTTC.

The chain couples TRBV12-3 or TRBV12-4 to TRBJ2-7; D call uncertain. CDR3 length: 10 amino acids. Trimming left V 6 bases short and J 6 bases short, with 6 bases between. DNA of the CDR3: TGTGCCAGCAGCTCGGGCGAGCAGTACGTC. Translation: CASSSGEQYV.

The chain carries TRBV5-1 and TRBJ2-6, with D tentatively TRBD2 (5 bases). CDR1 and CDR2 (germline): SGHRS, YFSETQ. V was clipped by 4 bases and J by 2 bases, with 13 bases between them. The CDR3 loop spans 16 amino acids. The CDR3 is CASSGGAGTGANVLTF. The CDR3 DNA is TGCGCCAGCAGCGGCGGCGCGGGCACTGGGGCCAACGTCCTGACTTTC.

The rearrangement joins TRBV28 to TRBJ1-3; 9 positions agree with TRBD1. CDR3 length equals 15 residues. J lost 4 bases, V lost 4 bases, and 5 bases had no gene match. CDR1 and CDR2 (germline): MDHEN, SYDVKM. This CDR3 is CASSSTGGAGNTIYF. The CDR3 DNA reads as TGTGCCAGCAGTTCAACAGGGGGCGCCGGAAACACCATATATTTT.

The genes are TRBV5-1 and TRBJ2-7, with 7 nucleotides matching TRBD2. This CDR3 comprises 17 residues. The trim removed 3 bases at V and 7 bases at J, leaving 19 bases unmatched. CDR1 and CDR2 from the germline V gene are SGHRS and YFSETQ. The CDR3 loop reads CASSSDGYGGGPEEQYF. As DNA, the CDR3 is TGCGCCAGCAGCTCGGACGGGTACGGGGGAGGGCCAGAAGAGCAGTACTTC.

The chain links TRBV5-4 to TRBJ1-4; unclear D gene. CDR3 size: 15 residues. Germline V gene data show CDR1 as SGHNT and CDR2 as YYREEE (reference sequence). V was pared by 0 bases and J by 5 bases, with 11 bases between. CDR3 loop: CASSLDPAGNEKLFF. As DNA, the CDR3 is TGTGCCAGCAGCTTGGACCCGGCCGGGAATGAAAAACTGTTTTTT. Complete variable domain (other parts from reference TRBV5-4 and TRBJ1-4): ETGVTQSPTHLIKTRGQQVTLRCSSQSGHNTVSWYQQALGQGPQFIFQYYREEENGRGNFPPRFSGLQFPNYSSELNVNALELDDSALYLCASSLDPAGNEKLFFGSGTQLSVL.

The gene calls are TRBV20-1 and TRBJ1-1; TRBD1 agrees at 9 bases. V shed 3 bases and J 5 bases; nucleotides not matched to a gene: 4. CDR1 DFQATT and CDR2 SNEGSKA come from the germline V gene (reference sequence). This CDR3 contains 13 residues. The CDR3 sequence: CSASQTGGTEAFF. In DNA form, the CDR3 reads TGCAGTGCTAGTCAGACAGGGGGGACTGAAGCTTTCTTT.